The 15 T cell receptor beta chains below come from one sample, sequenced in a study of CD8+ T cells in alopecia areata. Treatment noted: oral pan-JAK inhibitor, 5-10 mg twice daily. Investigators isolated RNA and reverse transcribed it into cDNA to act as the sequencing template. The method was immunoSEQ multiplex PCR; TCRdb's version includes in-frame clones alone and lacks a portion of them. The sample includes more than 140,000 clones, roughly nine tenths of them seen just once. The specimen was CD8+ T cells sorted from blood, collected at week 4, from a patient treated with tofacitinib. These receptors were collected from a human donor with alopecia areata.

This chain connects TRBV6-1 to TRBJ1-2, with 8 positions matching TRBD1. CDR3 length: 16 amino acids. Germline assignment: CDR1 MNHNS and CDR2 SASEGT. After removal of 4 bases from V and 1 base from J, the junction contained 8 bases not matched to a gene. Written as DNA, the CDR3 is TGTGCCAGCAGTGTCCGGACAGGGAACCATAACTATGGCTACACCTTC. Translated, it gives CASSVRTGNHNYGYTF.

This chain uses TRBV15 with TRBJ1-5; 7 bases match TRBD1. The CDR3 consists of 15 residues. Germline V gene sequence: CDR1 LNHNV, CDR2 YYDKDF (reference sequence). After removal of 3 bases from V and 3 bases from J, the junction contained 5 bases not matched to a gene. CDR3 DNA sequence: TGTGCCACCAGCAGGGGGGGACAGATCAATCAGCCCCAGCATTTT. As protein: CATSRGGQINQPQHF.

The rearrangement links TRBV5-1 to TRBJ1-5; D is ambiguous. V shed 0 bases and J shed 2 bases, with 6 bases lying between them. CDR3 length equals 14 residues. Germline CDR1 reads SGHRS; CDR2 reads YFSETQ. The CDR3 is CASSLGGGNQPQHF. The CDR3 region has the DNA TGCGCCAGCAGCTTGGGGGGAGGCAATCAGCCCCAGCATTTT.

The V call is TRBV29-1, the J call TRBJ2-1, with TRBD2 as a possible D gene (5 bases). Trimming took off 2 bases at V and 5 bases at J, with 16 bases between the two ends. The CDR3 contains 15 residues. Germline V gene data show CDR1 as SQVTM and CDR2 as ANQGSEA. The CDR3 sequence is CSVELEGVSNNEQFF. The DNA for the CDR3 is TGCAGCGTTGAATTAGAGGGAGTAAGTAACAATGAGCAGTTCTTC.

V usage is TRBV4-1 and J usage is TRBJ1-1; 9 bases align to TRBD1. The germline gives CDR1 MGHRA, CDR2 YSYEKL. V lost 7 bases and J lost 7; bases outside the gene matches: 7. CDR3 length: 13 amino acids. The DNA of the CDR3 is TGCGCCAGCACCGACAGGGGGAACGTTGAAGCTTTCTTT. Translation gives CASTDRGNVEAFF.

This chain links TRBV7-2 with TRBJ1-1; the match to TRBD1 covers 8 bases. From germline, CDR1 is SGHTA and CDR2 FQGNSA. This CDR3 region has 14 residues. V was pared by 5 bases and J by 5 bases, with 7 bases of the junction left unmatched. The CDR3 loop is CASSQGQGRTEAFF. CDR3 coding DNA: TGTGCCAGCAGCCAAGGACAGGGTAGAACTGAAGCTTTCTTT. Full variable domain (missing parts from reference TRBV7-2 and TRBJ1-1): GAGVSQSPSNKVTEKGKDVELRCDPISGHTALYWYRQSLGQGLEFLIYFQGNSAPDKSGLPSDRFSAERTGGSVSTLTIQRTQQEDSAVYLCASSQGQGRTEAFFGQGTRLTVV.

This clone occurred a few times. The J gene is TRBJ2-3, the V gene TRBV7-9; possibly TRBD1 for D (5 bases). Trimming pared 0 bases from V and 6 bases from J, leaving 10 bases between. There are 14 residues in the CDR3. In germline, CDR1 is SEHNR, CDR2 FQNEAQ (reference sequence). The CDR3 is CASSLAMAGDTQYF. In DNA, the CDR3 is TGTGCCAGCAGCTTAGCGATGGCAGGGGATACGCAGTATTTT.

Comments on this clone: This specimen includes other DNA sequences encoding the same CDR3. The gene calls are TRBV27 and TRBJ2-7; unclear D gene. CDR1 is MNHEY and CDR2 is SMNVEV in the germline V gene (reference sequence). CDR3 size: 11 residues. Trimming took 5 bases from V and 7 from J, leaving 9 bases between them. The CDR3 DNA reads TGTGCCAGCAGTCTAGGCCCTGAGCAGTACTTC. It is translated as CASSLGPEQYF.

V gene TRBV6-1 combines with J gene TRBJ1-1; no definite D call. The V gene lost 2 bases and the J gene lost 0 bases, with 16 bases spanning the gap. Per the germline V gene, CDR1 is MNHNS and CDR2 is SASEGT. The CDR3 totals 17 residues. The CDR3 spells CASSETDWPSLNTEAFF. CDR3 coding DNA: TGTGCCAGCAGTGAAACGGATTGGCCCTCACTGAACACTGAAGCTTTCTTT.

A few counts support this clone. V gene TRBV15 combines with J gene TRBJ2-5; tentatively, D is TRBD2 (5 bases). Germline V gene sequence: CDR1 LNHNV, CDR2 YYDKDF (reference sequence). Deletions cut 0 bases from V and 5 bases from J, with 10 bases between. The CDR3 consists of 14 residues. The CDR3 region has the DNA TGTGCCACCAGCAGAGATCGAGGGCGGGAGACCCAGTACTTC. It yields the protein CATSRDRGRETQYF.

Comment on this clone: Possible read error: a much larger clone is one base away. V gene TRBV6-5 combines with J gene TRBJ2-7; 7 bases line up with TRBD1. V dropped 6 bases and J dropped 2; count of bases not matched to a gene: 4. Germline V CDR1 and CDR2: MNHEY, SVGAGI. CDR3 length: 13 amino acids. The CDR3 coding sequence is TGTGCCAGCAGCCCGACAGGGACCTACGAGCAGTACTTC. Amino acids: CASSPTGTYEQYF.

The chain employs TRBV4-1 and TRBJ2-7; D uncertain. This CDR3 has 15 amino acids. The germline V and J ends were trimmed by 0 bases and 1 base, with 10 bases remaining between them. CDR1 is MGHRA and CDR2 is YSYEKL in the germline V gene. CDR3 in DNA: TGCGCCAGCAGCCAAGATCAGCAGGATTCCTACGAGCAGTACTTC. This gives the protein CASSQDQQDSYEQYF.

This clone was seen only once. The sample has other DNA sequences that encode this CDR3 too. The DNA for the CDR3 is TGTGCCAGCAGCCTAGGGGGTGACGAGCAGTACTTC. Encoded protein: CASSLGGDEQYF. The chain uses TRBV7-9 and TRBJ2-7, with D possibly matching TRBD1 (6 bases). This CDR3 region has 12 residues. In germline, CDR1 is SEHNR, CDR2 FQNEAQ (reference sequence). Deletions cut 5 bases from V and 5 bases from J, with 10 bases between.

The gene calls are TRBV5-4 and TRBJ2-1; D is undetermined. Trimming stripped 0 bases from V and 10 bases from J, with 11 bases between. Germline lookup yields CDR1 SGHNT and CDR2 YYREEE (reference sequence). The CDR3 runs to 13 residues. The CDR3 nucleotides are TGTGCCAGCAGCTTGGGTAGCCCGACGGAGCAGTTCTTC. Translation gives CASSLGSPTEQFF.

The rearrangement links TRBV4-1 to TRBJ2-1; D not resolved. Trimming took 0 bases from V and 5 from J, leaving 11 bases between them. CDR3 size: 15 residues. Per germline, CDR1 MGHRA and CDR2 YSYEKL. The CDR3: CASSQDLGSHNEQFF. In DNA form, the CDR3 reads TGCGCCAGCAGCCAAGATCTAGGTTCTCACAATGAGCAGTTCTTC.